The 6 T cell receptor beta chains reported below all come from one sample, sequenced in a study of Tregs in tolerant kidney transplant recipients. Sequencing used immunoSEQ multiplex PCR; TCRdb keeps in-frame clones, though not all of them. The data contain about 240,000 clones, around 81% of them singletons. Sequenced: CD4+ T cells from blood. All receptors come from a human donor in good health.

This chain uses TRBV2 with TRBJ1-4, with 7 bases matching TRBD1. The CDR3 extends over 14 amino acids. The trim removed 6 bases at V and 5 bases at J, leaving 6 bases unmatched. Germline CDR1 and CDR2: SNHLY and FYNNEI. Written as DNA, the CDR3 is TGTGCCAGCAGACAGGGGCCGGTAAATGAAAAACTGTTTTTT. Residues: CASRQGPVNEKLFF.

The chain recombines TRBV5-1 with TRBJ1-2; no clear D. The CDR3 has 12 residues. CDR1 SGHRS and CDR2 YFSETQ come from the germline V gene. The ends were cut back, 2 bases at V and 4 bases at J, with 6 bases in the middle. The CDR3 region is CASSLDSYGYTF. For the CDR3, the DNA is TGCGCCAGCAGCTTAGATAGCTATGGCTACACCTTC.

This chain links TRBV18 with TRBJ2-5, with a weak D call TRBD2 (6 bases). Per the germline V gene, CDR1 is KGHSH and CDR2 is LQKENI. The CDR3 covers 15 residues. Trimming stripped 1 base from V and 0 bases from J, with 9 bases between. The CDR3, as DNA: TGTGCCAGCTCACCACTTGCGGGGAACCAAGAGACCCAGTACTTC. This codes for CASSPLAGNQETQYF.

This chain connects TRBV6-5 to TRBJ2-1; TRBD2 might be the D (6 bases). V lost 5 bases, J lost 9 bases, and 17 bases lay in between. This CDR3 region has 14 residues. Germline V CDR1 and CDR2: MNHEY, SVGAGI. CDR3 region: CASSRDSLFSEQFF. In DNA form, the CDR3 reads TGTGCCAGCAGTCGGGACTCCCTTTTCAGTGAGCAGTTCTTC.

In regard to this clone: Other DNA sequences of this sample code for an identical CDR3. The genes are TRBV30 and TRBJ1-1, with D unclear. The ends were cut back, 5 bases at V and 1 base at J, with 2 bases in the middle. CDR3 length: 10 amino acids. Germline V gene sequence: CDR1 GTSNPN, CDR2 SVGIG (reference sequence). The CDR3 DNA follows: TGTGCCTGGGGGAACACTGAAGCTTTCTTT. As protein: CAWGNTEAFF.

This chain connects TRBV7-2 to TRBJ1-4, with 9 bases aligning to TRBD1. This CDR3 is built from 17 residues. Germline assignment: CDR1 SGHTA and CDR2 FQGNSA. V shed 5 bases and J 2 bases; nucleotides not matched to a gene: 9. The CDR3 DNA reads as TGTGCCAGCAGCCAACAGGGGGCTACAAGGACTAATGAAAAACTGTTTTTT. Translation: CASSQQGATRTNEKLFF.